Shown below are 30 T cell receptor beta chains from a single sample sequenced in a study of cytomegalovirus exposure and HLA in healthy donors. It was with 60 Vbeta and 13 Jbeta primers that the PCR ran. Here immunoSEQ multiplex PCR was the method, and the copy in TCRdb shows in-frame clones only, minus some. The repertoire holds 100,000 to 120,000 clones, with under 90% as singletons. Sequencing was done on a sample of PBMCs. The receptor source for this set is a woman aged 18 to 35 in good health and CMV-seronegative.

This clone has only a few counts. The chain links TRBV7-6 to TRBJ2-1; 7 bases agree with TRBD1. Germline CDR1 SGHVS, CDR2 FNYEAQ. Trimming took 5 bases from V and 0 from J; bases not matched to a gene: 4. This CDR3 region has 15 residues. CDR3 in DNA: TGTGCCAGCAGCAAGACAGGGACCTCCTACAATGAGCAGTTCTTC. Translating it yields CASSKTGTSYNEQFF.

The V gene is TRBV19, the J gene TRBJ2-3, with 7 bases identical to TRBD2. V was pared by 6 bases and J by 1 base, with 7 bases of the junction left unmatched. The CDR3 is 15 amino acids. Germline values: CDR1 LNHDA, CDR2 SQIVND (reference sequence). The CDR3 DNA reads TGTGCCAGTAGAGGGCCCCGGGGGGGCACAGATACGCAGTATTTT. It codes for CASRGPRGGTDTQYF.

The chain uses TRBV6-6 and TRBJ2-7, with D possibly TRBD2 on 5 matching bases. This CDR3 spans 13 amino acids. The germline V gene has CDR1 MNHNY and CDR2 SVGAGI (reference sequence). V was pared by 7 bases and J by 7 bases, with 17 bases between. CDR3 loop: CASNLDYLSEQYF. CDR3 bases: TGTGCCAGCAACCTCGACTACCTATCTGAGCAGTACTTC.

The J gene is TRBJ1-1, the V gene TRBV19, with D maybe TRBD1 (6 bases). Between the trimmed V and J ends, which lost 5 bases and 2 bases, there was a span of 12 bases. This CDR3 spans 14 amino acids. Germline V gene lookup returns CDR1 LNHDA and CDR2 SQIVND (reference sequence). The CDR3 sequence: CASSLNRDNTEAFF. In DNA, the CDR3 is TGTGCCAGTAGTCTTAACAGGGACAACACTGAAGCTTTCTTT.

The chain uses TRBV5-1 and TRBJ2-7; 10 bases map to TRBD1. The CDR3 sequence is 15 residues long. Trimming at V came to 0 bases and at J to 5 bases, leaving 5 bases not matched to a gene. Germline-derived CDR1 and CDR2 are SGHRS and YFSETQ. The CDR3 is CASSLEGQGFHEQYF. The DNA for the CDR3 is TGCGCCAGCAGCTTGGAGGGACAGGGGTTTCACGAGCAGTACTTC.

This chain connects TRBV5-1 to TRBJ2-2, with TRBD2 as a possible D gene (5 bases). This CDR3 has 14 amino acids. The germline CDR1 and CDR2 sequences are SGHRS and YFSETQ. V lost 1 base and J 6 bases, leaving 10 bases between the germline ends. For the CDR3, the DNA is TGCGCCAGCAGCTTGAAGGAGGTATCCGGGGAGCTGTTTTTT. Its protein product is CASSLKEVSGELFF. Drawing the rest from reference TRBV5-1 and TRBJ2-2, the complete variable domain is KAGVTQTPRYLIKTRGQQVTLSCSPISGHRSVSWYQQTPGQGLQFLFEYFSETQRNKGNFPGRFSGRQFSNSRSEMNVSTLELGDSALYLCASSLKEVSGELFFGEGSRLTVL.

The rearrangement links TRBV12-5 to TRBJ1-6; no definite D call. CDR1 and CDR2 (germline): LGHNT, FRNRAP. With 0 bases removed from V and 11 bases from J, the gap between germline ends came to 14 bases. The CDR3 runs to 15 residues. The CDR3 reads CASGLVLVEVPPLHF. The CDR3 nucleotides read TGTGCTAGTGGTTTGGTACTCGTTGAGGTACCACCCCTCCACTTT.

The chain employs TRBV25-1 and TRBJ1-2; 8 nucleotides match TRBD1. From germline, CDR1 is MGHDK and CDR2 SYGVNS. The CDR3 has 16 residues. V dropped 6 bases and J dropped 0; count of bases not matched to a gene: 9. DNA of the CDR3: TGTGCCAGCAGGGAGAACGACAGGGGCGCTAACTATGGCTACACCTTC. This codes for CASRENDRGANYGYTF.

The genes are TRBV15 and TRBJ2-7, with 9 bases fitting TRBD2. The CDR3 sequence is 13 residues long. The germline gives CDR1 LNHNV, CDR2 YYDKDF (reference sequence). V lost 6 bases, J lost 6 bases, and 6 bases stayed unmatched. DNA for the CDR3: TGTGCCACCAGAGGGGCGGGAGGGCTCGAGCAGTACTTC. This translates into CATRGAGGLEQYF.

The rearrangement links TRBV7-2 to TRBJ1-4, with D possibly matching TRBD1 (6 bases). The V and J ends lost 6 bases and 5 bases respectively, with 13 bases between them. This CDR3 contains 14 residues. Germline values: CDR1 SGHTA, CDR2 FQGNSA. The CDR3 region is CASREQGRNEKLFF. CDR3 DNA sequence: TGTGCCAGCAGAGAACAGGGAAGAAATGAAAAACTGTTTTTT.

The chain carries TRBV5-4 and TRBJ2-1; TRBD2 matches at 11 bases. The CDR3 is made up of 13 amino acids. V lost 5 bases, J lost 6 bases, and 1 base stayed unmatched. Germline CDR1 is SGHNT and CDR2 is YYREEE (reference sequence). This CDR3 is CASRGLAANEQFF. CDR3 nucleotides: TGTGCCAGCAGGGGACTAGCGGCCAATGAGCAGTTCTTC.

V gene TRBV7-2 combines with J gene TRBJ2-3; 8 positions agree with TRBD2. The V gene end was trimmed by 5 bases and the J gene end by 4 bases; junction bases not matched to a gene: 8. The CDR3 totals 15 residues. CDR1 and CDR2 from the germline V gene are SGHTA and FQGNSA. This chain's CDR3 is CASSRGGGVADTQYF. The CDR3, as DNA: TGTGCCAGCAGCCGGGGGGGCGGGGTGGCAGATACGCAGTATTTT.

The V gene is TRBV7-2, the J gene TRBJ2-5, with D hard to call. Deletions cut 5 bases from V and 4 bases from J, with 11 bases between. This CDR3 region has 13 residues. Germline assignment: CDR1 SGHTA and CDR2 FQGNSA. The DNA of the CDR3 is TGTGCCAGCAGCCCAGACCGAGGAGAGACCCAGTACTTC. It codes for CASSPDRGETQYF.

The chain carries TRBV14 and TRBJ1-1, with D unresolved. The CDR3 has 15 amino acids. The germline gives CDR1 SGHDN, CDR2 FVKESK. Trimming took off 4 bases at V and 1 base at J, with 13 bases between the two ends. The CDR3 reads CASSLQRTGNTEAFF. The CDR3 nucleotides read TGTGCCAGCAGCCTCCAACGAACGGGGAACACTGAAGCTTTCTTT.

The V and J genes are TRBV11-3 and TRBJ2-1, with 12 positions matching TRBD2. V shed 1 base and J 6 bases; nucleotides not matched to a gene: 1. Germline CDR1 reads SGHNT; CDR2 reads YENEEA. The CDR3 totals 15 residues. CDR3 nucleotides: TGTGCCAGCAGCTTAGGACTAGCGGGGGCCAATGAGCAGTTCTTC. Protein: CASSLGLAGANEQFF. The entire variable domain, with the rest obtained from reference TRBV11-3 and TRBJ2-1, is as follows: EAGVVQSPRYKIIEKKQPVAFWCNPISGHNTLYWYLQNLGQGPELLIRYENEEAVDDSQLPKDRFSAERLKGVDSTLKIQPAELGDSAVYLCASSLGLAGANEQFFGPGTRLTVL.

This clone was recorded a few times. This chain links TRBV6-6 with TRBJ1-1; D ambiguous. In germline, CDR1 is MNHNY, CDR2 SVGAGI (reference sequence). This CDR3 is built from 12 residues. V lost 2 bases and J 6 bases, leaving 7 bases between the germline ends. This CDR3 reads CASSYGPSEAFF. In DNA, the CDR3 is TGTGCCAGCAGTTACGGGCCGTCTGAAGCTTTCTTT.

With respect to this clone: The sample has other DNA sequences that encode this CDR3 too. V and J are TRBV7-9 and TRBJ2-1; 8 bases line up with TRBD2. This CDR3 is 15 amino acids long. In germline, CDR1 is SEHNR, CDR2 FQNEAQ (reference sequence). The V gene end was trimmed by 1 base and the J gene end by 3 bases; junction bases not matched to a gene: 2. CDR3 in amino acids: CASSLGLAGYNEQFF. The CDR3 DNA sequence: TGTGCCAGCAGCTTAGGCCTAGCGGGCTACAATGAGCAGTTCTTC. Full variable domain (remainder filled in from reference TRBV7-9 and TRBJ2-1): DTGVSQNPRHKITKRGQNVTFRCDPISEHNRLYWYRQTLGQGPEFLTYFQNEAQLEKSRLLSDRFSAERPKGSFSTLEIQRTEQGDSAMYLCASSLGLAGYNEQFFGPGTRLTVL.

The rearrangement links TRBV11-2 to TRBJ2-5, with TRBD2 as a possible D gene (5 bases). Germline values: CDR1 SGHAT, CDR2 FQNNGV. Trimming pared 5 bases from V and 5 bases from J, leaving 9 bases between. There are 12 residues in the CDR3. In DNA, the CDR3 is TGTGCCAGCAGCCGGGATCTGGAGACCCAGTACTTC. Translating gives CASSRDLETQYF.

This clone was observed a single time. The V and J genes are TRBV28 and TRBJ1-3; tentative D call: TRBD1 (6 bases). The CDR3 is 16 residues long. CDR1 is MDHEN and CDR2 is SYDVKM in the germline V gene. Trimming stripped 6 bases from V and 4 bases from J, with 19 bases between. The DNA for the CDR3 is TGTGCCAGCAGGCCTTACAGGGTCGAAACCGGAAACACCATATATTTT. This encodes CASRPYRVETGNTIYF. The full variable domain, in which reference TRBV28 and TRBJ1-3 provide the parts outside the CDR3, is DVKVTQSSRYLVKRTGEKVFLECVQDMDHENMFWYRQDPGLGLRLIYFSYDVKMKEKGDIPEGYSVSREKKERFSLILESASTNQTSMYLCASRPYRVETGNTIYFGEGSWLTVV.

Written as DNA, the CDR3 is TGCGCCAGCAGGGGGGACGGGGGGCCCTACGAGCAGTACTTC. Translating it yields CASRGDGGPYEQYF. The rearrangement links TRBV5-1 to TRBJ2-7, with D perhaps matching TRBD2 (7 bases). Trimming left V 5 bases short and J 2 bases short, with 14 bases between. The CDR3 length is 14 residues. Germline lookup yields CDR1 SGHRS and CDR2 YFSETQ.

This chain connects TRBV4-2 to TRBJ2-1; 9 bases line up with TRBD2. The CDR3 sequence is 15 residues long. V lost 4 bases to trimming and J lost 8 bases; unmatched junction nucleotides: 9. Germline CDR1 is LGHNA and CDR2 is YNFKEQ. The CDR3 DNA sequence: TGTGCCAGCAGCCTACGGCGGGGGGGCCTCGATGAGCAGTTCTTC. Translating it yields CASSLRRGGLDEQFF.

The chain couples TRBV4-3 to TRBJ1-1; D is uncertain. Between the trimmed V and J ends, which lost 1 base and 0 bases, there was a span of 12 bases. The CDR3 is 16 residues long. Germline CDR1 reads LGHNA; CDR2 reads YSLEER. The CDR3 DNA sequence: TGCGCCAGCAGCCAAGCATGGGAGAGAGTGAACACTGAAGCTTTCTTT. Translation: CASSQAWERVNTEAFF.

The V call is TRBV6-5, the J call TRBJ1-2; possibly TRBD1 for D (6 bases). The CDR3 length is 13 residues. Germline lookup yields CDR1 MNHEY and CDR2 SVGAGI. V was pared by 2 bases and J by 8 bases, with 12 bases between. The chain's CDR3 is CASSYPSGGGYTF. CDR3 coding DNA: TGTGCCAGCAGTTACCCAAGTGGGGGCGGCTACACCTTC.

The chain recombines TRBV7-2 with TRBJ2-6, with 7 bases lining up with TRBD2. Germline CDR1 SGHTA, CDR2 FQGNSA. V shed 4 bases, J shed 2 bases, and the junction held 5 bases outside the gene matches. The CDR3 loop spans 16 amino acids. The CDR3 DNA follows: TGTGCCAGCAGCTCTAGCGGTCCTCCTGGGGCCAACGTCCTGACTTTC. This encodes CASSSSGPPGANVLTF. Full variable domain (missing parts from reference TRBV7-2 and TRBJ2-6): GAGVSQSPSNKVTEKGKDVELRCDPISGHTALYWYRQSLGQGLEFLIYFQGNSAPDKSGLPSDRFSAERTGGSVSTLTIQRTQQEDSAVYLCASSSSGPPGANVLTFGAGSRLTVL.

Only a few counts were recorded for this clone. The chain joins TRBV5-1 to TRBJ1-3, with D perhaps TRBD1 (6 bases). V was cut by 2 bases and J by 0 bases, with 9 bases left in between. This CDR3 region has 15 residues. In germline, CDR1 is SGHRS, CDR2 YFSETQ. This CDR3 reads CASSLIQGSGNTIYF. The CDR3 nucleotides read TGCGCCAGCAGCTTAATACAGGGCTCTGGAAACACCATATATTTT. The entire variable domain, with the rest obtained from reference TRBV5-1 and TRBJ1-3, is as follows: KAGVTQTPRYLIKTRGQQVTLSCSPISGHRSVSWYQQTPGQGLQFLFEYFSETQRNKGNFPGRFSGRQFSNSRSEMNVSTLELGDSALYLCASSLIQGSGNTIYFGEGSWLTVV.

The J gene is TRBJ2-3, the V gene TRBV2, with TRBD2 matching over 10 bases. The CDR3 is 19 residues long. Per the germline V gene, CDR1 is SNHLY and CDR2 is FYNNEI. J lost 0 bases, V lost 6 bases, and 15 bases had no gene match. Here the CDR3 reads CASRTTGLAPSRSTDTQYF. The CDR3 DNA reads TGTGCCAGCAGGACCACGGGACTAGCGCCGTCGCGGAGCACAGATACGCAGTATTTT.

The chain carries TRBV7-2 and TRBJ1-4; D possibly corresponds to TRBD1 (5 bases). CDR3 length: 16 residues. V lost 3 bases and J 7 bases, leaving 18 bases between the germline ends. CDR1 and CDR2 (germline): SGHTA, FQGNSA. The CDR3 DNA reads TGTGCCAGCAGCTTGCAGGGAGGAGTATCGAGTGAAAAACTGTTTTTT. It codes for CASSLQGGVSSEKLFF.

The chain combines TRBV6-5 with TRBJ1-1, with a tentative D call TRBD1 (6 bases). Deletions cut 6 bases from V and 4 bases from J, with 18 bases between. The CDR3 length is 15 residues. Germline loops: CDR1 MNHEY, CDR2 SVGAGI. CDR3 coding DNA: TGTGCCAGCAGCCCCGCAACAGGGCGAGGCACTGAAGCTTTCTTT. This sequence encodes CASSPATGRGTEAFF.

In this sample, this clone is medium-sized. The chain has TRBV5-5 and TRBJ1-1; no definite D call. CDR3 length: 15 residues. The germline V gene encodes CDR1 SGHKS and CDR2 YYEKEE (reference sequence). V shed 2 bases and J shed 0 bases, with 11 bases lying between them. The CDR3 coding sequence is TGTGCCAGCAGCTTACATCGGAGCATGAACACTGAAGCTTTCTTT. It specifies CASSLHRSMNTEAFF.

The chain links TRBV4-2 to TRBJ2-1, with 7 bases that match TRBD2. The CDR3 is 16 amino acids. With V trimmed by 0 bases and J by 10 bases, 12 bases remained unmatched. Germline CDR1 is LGHNA and CDR2 is YNFKEQ. The CDR3 loop is CASSQDWREGLIEQFF. As DNA, the CDR3 is TGTGCCAGCAGCCAAGATTGGAGGGAGGGCCTAATAGAGCAGTTCTTC.